This TCR beta chain was identified in a study of T cell responses to AZD1222 COVID-19 vaccine. General study points: Vaccination with two AZD1222 doses was followed by a rise in Spike-specific TCR breadth and depth. The CD4 TCRs associated with vaccination extended across spike and predominated at 160-218 and 743-854.

V lost 3 bases, J lost 0 bases, and 5 bases stayed unmatched. Germline CDR1 reads SGHRS; CDR2 reads YFSETQ. This CDR3 is built from 16 residues. About this clone: Its antigen is currently unknown.

Profiled with immunoSEQ multiplex PCR; TCRdb holds only in-frame clones, not every one. The sample includes about 94,000 clones, 70% to 90% of them seen just once. The source material was peripheral blood, sampled on day 0 of AZD1222 vaccination. The gene calls are TRBV5-1 and TRBJ2-1; 8 nucleotides agree with TRBD2. The TCR sequence derives from an adult in good health. CDR3 DNA sequence: TGCGCCAGCAGCTCGGGACTAGAACCCTCCTACAATGAGCAGTTCTTC. Translated: CASSSGLEPSYNEQFF.